Shown below are 4 T cell receptor beta chains from a single sample sequenced in a study of T cell repertoires in cytomegalovirus infection (dated by TCRdb to about 2019). The run used an Illumina HiSeq 1500. Starting from the raw public reads, TCRdb applied fastp trimming at Q25, assembled clones with MiXCR and retained in-frame beta chains. For every CDR3 protein sequence, its rows merge into one entry that carries the most common genes and DNA. The table for this sample lists 150,000 to 200,000 distinct CDR3 sequences; approximately 19% of them were counted only once. Jointly, the top ten make up 2.5% to 3% of the sample. Material: PBMCs. The receptors here all came from a human donor in good health (CMV status not recorded). Some clones in this sample may be carry-over from other donors' samples.

Many counts were recorded for this clonotype. The chain uses TRBV7-9 and TRBJ2-1; 7 bases agree with TRBD2. Germline V gene sequence: CDR1 SEHNR, CDR2 FQNEAQ (reference sequence). The CDR3 has 16 residues. V lost 2 bases and J lost 1; bases outside the gene matches: 5. The CDR3 loop is CASSLHTSASYNEQFF. The CDR3 DNA is TGTGCCAGCAGCTTACATACTAGCGCGTCCTACAATGAGCAGTTCTTC.

This clonotype has ten or more counts. The chain joins TRBV11-1 to TRBJ1-5; D is ambiguous. Per the germline V gene, CDR1 is SGHAT and CDR2 is FQDESV (reference sequence). With 1 base removed from V and 7 bases from J, the gap between germline ends came to 8 bases. The CDR3 length is 13 residues. This chain's CDR3 is CASSLGGSQPQHF. CDR3 sequence (DNA): TGTGCCAGCAGCTTAGGTGGGAGCCAGCCCCAGCATTTT.

Concerning this clonotype: A read error may be the cause here, since a much bigger clone is one base away. The CDR3 spells CASSLIYDTGELFF. The CDR3 bases are TGTGCCAGCAGCTTAATCTATGACACCGGGGAGCTGTTTTTT. The J gene is TRBJ2-2, the V gene TRBV7-3, with no clear D. CDR1 and CDR2 (germline): SGHTA, FQGTGA. The CDR3 loop spans 14 amino acids. The V end lost 1 base, the J end lost 3 bases, and 6 bases lay between the germline ends. Combining the CDR3 with reference TRBV7-3 and TRBJ2-2 gives the whole variable domain GAGVSQTPSNKVTEKGKYVELRCDPISGHTALYWYRQSLGQGPEFLIYFQGTGAADDSGLPNDRFFAVRPEGSVSTLKIQRTERGDSAVYLCASSLIYDTGELFFGEGSRLTVL.

The sample holds many counts of this clonotype. The rearrangement uses TRBV7-2 and TRBJ2-7; D is undetermined. This CDR3 spans 14 amino acids. Germline lookup yields CDR1 SGHTA and CDR2 FQGNSA. Trimming cost V 3 bases and J 2 bases, with 11 bases left between them. The CDR3 bases are TGTGCCAGCAGCTTTAAGACTCCCACCTACGAGCAGTACTTC. Protein sequence: CASSFKTPTYEQYF.